This entry lists 20 T cell receptor beta chains sequenced from one sample in a study of T cells after yellow fever vaccination. TCRdb reprocessed the 5' RACE reads via MiXCR and lists one record per CDR3 protein. The table includes 200,000 to 300,000 distinct CDR3 sequences, approximately 3.8% detected once. The starting material was PBMCs, obtained 15 days after the yellow fever booster vaccination. These receptors all come from a young man who received the YFV17D yellow fever vaccine.

This clonotype was seen many times. A junction end diverges from the germline sequence, so it may reflect a read error. The V call is TRBV7-7, the J call TRBJ2-3, with no clear D. The CDR3 is 13 residues long. Germline V gene data show CDR1 as SSHAT and CDR2 as FNYEAQ (reference sequence). CDR3 residues: CASSLGSKDTQYF. The CDR3 nucleotides read TGTGCTAGCAGCCTGGGTTCAAAAGATACGCAGTATTTT. Based on the CDR3 plus reference TRBV7-7 and TRBJ2-3, the full variable domain is GAGVSQSPRYKVTKRGQDVTLRCDPISSHATLYWYQQALGQGPEFLTYFNYEAQPDKSGLPSDRFSAERPEGSISTLTIQRTEQRDSAMYRCASSLGSKDTQYFGPGTRLTVL.

The sample holds many counts of this clonotype. The rearrangement links TRBV11-2 to TRBJ2-1, with D possibly being TRBD1 or TRBD2 (6 bases each). There are 14 residues in the CDR3. Between the trimmed V and J ends, which lost 4 bases and 6 bases, there was a span of 13 bases. Germline V gene lookup returns CDR1 SGHAT and CDR2 FQNNGV. Here the CDR3 DNA reads TGTGCCAGCAGCTGGGGGGCAGTGGGCAATGAGCAGTTCTTC. Amino acids: CASSWGAVGNEQFF.

This clonotype was detected many times. This CDR3 reads CASSSQGTLNSPLHF. CDR3 in DNA: TGTGCCAGCAGCTCTCAGGGGACCCTTAATTCACCCCTCCACTTT. This chain links TRBV7-2 with TRBJ1-6; D may be TRBD1 (6 bases). Germline assignment: CDR1 SGHTA and CDR2 FQGNSA. Trimming pared 4 bases from V and 6 bases from J, leaving 13 bases between. The CDR3 length is 15 residues. The full variable domain, its missing parts supplied by reference TRBV7-2 and TRBJ1-6, is GAGVSQSPSNKVTEKGKDVELRCDPISGHTALYWYRQSLGQGLEFLIYFQGNSAPDKSGLPSDRFSAERTGGSVSTLTIQRTQQEDSAVYLCASSSQGTLNSPLHFGNGTRLTVT.

In this sample, this clonotype turned up many times. The genes are TRBV28 and TRBJ1-2; no clear D gene. The length of the CDR3 is 11 residues. The germline CDR1 and CDR2 sequences are MDHEN and SYDVKM. V lost 3 bases and J lost 8, with 7 bases in between. This CDR3 reads CASSLYDGYTF. In nucleotides, the CDR3 is TGTGCCAGCAGTTTGTACGACGGCTACACCTTC.

This clonotype was observed at least ten times. The chain joins TRBV5-1 to TRBJ1-3, with D possibly being TRBD1 (5 bases). CDR1 and CDR2 (germline): SGHRS, YFSETQ. This CDR3 has 19 residues. V gave up 6 bases and J gave up 0 bases, with 25 bases separating them. The CDR3 is CASTLKGEPGLHSGNTIYF. DNA of the CDR3: TGCGCCAGCACCCTGAAAGGGGAACCGGGACTCCACTCTGGAAACACCATATATTTT.

This chain connects TRBV20-1 to TRBJ2-6; perhaps TRBD2 as D (5 bases). Germline V CDR1 and CDR2: DFQATT, SNEGSKA (reference sequence). This CDR3 spans 15 amino acids. Between the trimmed V and J ends, which lost 4 bases and 4 bases, there was a span of 14 bases. The CDR3 reads CSATNAGDGANVLTF. In DNA form, the CDR3 reads TGCAGTGCTACTAATGCGGGCGACGGGGCCAACGTCCTGACTTTC.

This clonotype was recorded at least ten times. V and J are TRBV27 and TRBJ2-3, with 9 positions matching TRBD1. The CDR3 contains 14 residues. The germline gives CDR1 MNHEY, CDR2 SMNVEV (reference sequence). J lost 4 bases, V lost 10 bases, and 9 bases had no gene match. The CDR3 protein is CATTPGQGSDTQYF. In nucleotides, the CDR3 is TGTGCCACCACGCCGGGACAGGGATCAGATACGCAGTATTTT.

The V gene is TRBV9, the J gene TRBJ2-3, with 7 bases identical to TRBD2. The V and J ends lost 4 bases and 6 bases, in that order; junction bases with no gene match: 11. CDR1 and CDR2 (germline): SGDLS, YYNGEE. CDR3 length: 15 amino acids. CDR3 sequence (DNA): TGTGCCAGCAGCCGAGGGAGGGGAGGGAGCGATACGCAGTATTTT. Translated, it gives CASSRGRGGSDTQYF.

This clonotype appeared a few times. The rearrangement links TRBV7-2 to TRBJ2-1; D unresolved. The CDR3 has 11 residues. Trimming pared 4 bases from V and 8 bases from J, leaving 6 bases between. The germline CDR1 and CDR2 sequences are SGHTA and FQGNSA. The CDR3: CASSSRHEQFF. In DNA form, the CDR3 reads TGTGCCAGCAGCTCTAGGCATGAGCAGTTCTTC.

This clonotype was seen many times. J is TRBJ2-1 and V is TRBV7-2; weak D call: TRBD2 (6 bases). The V and J ends lost 5 bases and 0 bases respectively, with 14 bases between them. The CDR3 is made up of 16 amino acids. Germline V gene lookup returns CDR1 SGHTA and CDR2 FQGNSA. CDR3 in DNA: TGTGCCAGCAGCCAGGGACTGGGGAGCTCCTACAATGAGCAGTTCTTC. Its translation is CASSQGLGSSYNEQFF.

This clonotype occurred many times. The chain links TRBV4-3 to TRBJ2-3; 7 nucleotides match TRBD1. V shed 3 bases and J 0 bases; nucleotides not matched to a gene: 12. Germline lookup yields CDR1 LGHNA and CDR2 YSLEER. The CDR3 is 18 amino acids. This CDR3 reads CASSQRTITGESTDTQYF. The CDR3 DNA reads as TGCGCCAGCAGCCAGCGAACCATTACAGGGGAGAGCACAGATACGCAGTATTTT.

This clonotype was seen at least ten times. This chain uses TRBV20-1 with TRBJ2-1; the D gene could be TRBD1 or TRBD2 (6 bases each). The V and J ends lost 6 bases and 5 bases respectively, with 17 bases between them. Germline CDR1 is DFQATT and CDR2 is SNEGSKA (reference sequence). The CDR3 runs to 14 residues. The CDR3 DNA follows: TGCAGTGCCCCCCGCGGAGGGGGGAACAATGAGCAGTTCTTC. Residues: CSAPRGGGNNEQFF.

This clonotype has ten or more counts. The chain's CDR3 is CASSLLGDSPLHF. The CDR3 nucleotides are TGTGCCAGCAGCTTACTAGGGGACTCACCCCTCCACTTT. The chain recombines TRBV7-9 with TRBJ1-6, with TRBD1 as a possible D gene (5 bases). Trimming cost V 2 bases and J 10 bases, with 9 bases left between them. Germline-derived CDR1 and CDR2 are SEHNR and FQNEAQ (reference sequence). This CDR3 spans 13 amino acids.

The table lists this clonotype with many counts. This chain uses TRBV29-1 with TRBJ1-6; 7 nucleotides agree with TRBD1. CDR1 SQVTM and CDR2 ANQGSEA come from the germline V gene. V was pared by 6 bases and J by 7 bases, with 9 bases of the junction left unmatched. This CDR3 region has 14 residues. This CDR3 reads CSVRTGTENSPLHF. The CDR3 DNA is TGCAGCGTCCGGACCGGGACAGAAAATTCACCCCTCCACTTT.

This clonotype was picked up many times. Here the CDR3 DNA reads TGTGCCAGCAGCTTAGAGCGGGTCGGGGAGCTGTTTTTT. Translated, it gives CASSLERVGELFF. The gene calls are TRBV7-3 and TRBJ2-2, with a weak D call TRBD2 (6 bases). V dropped 2 bases and J dropped 7 bases, with 8 bases sitting between them. This CDR3 comprises 13 residues. CDR1 and CDR2 (germline): SGHTA, FQGTGA.

This clonotype was seen repeatedly, ten times or more. The V and J genes are TRBV3-1 and TRBJ1-2, with TRBD1 matching 7 bases. Germline assignment: CDR1 LGHDT and CDR2 YNNKEL (reference sequence). V was clipped by 4 bases and J by 4 bases; unmatched bases: 9. CDR3 length: 15 residues. DNA of the CDR3: TGTGCCAGCAGCCCCCTGACGGGGACAGTCTATGGCTACACCTTC. Translated: CASSPLTGTVYGYTF.

The table lists this clonotype with many counts. The rearrangement joins TRBV9 to TRBJ2-1, with TRBD1 as a possible D gene (6 bases). This CDR3 has 13 amino acids. Trimming cost V 0 bases and J 9 bases, with 10 bases left between them. Germline CDR1 and CDR2: SGDLS and YYNGEE. The CDR3 bases are TGTGCCAGCAGCGTAGAAGGGGGACGTGAGCAGTTCTTC. It codes for CASSVEGGREQFF. The variable domain in full, completed from reference TRBV9 and TRBJ2-1, reads DSGVTQTPKHLITATGQRVTLRCSPRSGDLSVYWYQQSLDQGLQFLIQYYNGEERAKGNILERFSAQQFPDLHSELNLSSLELGDSALYFCASSVEGGREQFFGPGTRLTVL.

This clonotype has ten or more counts. J is TRBJ1-1 and V is TRBV10-3; the D gene is possibly TRBD1 (6 bases). Trimming cost V 5 bases and J 3 bases, with 19 bases left between them. Germline assignment: CDR1 ENHRY and CDR2 SYGVKD. This CDR3 has 16 residues. This CDR3 is CAISPLGGGVDTEAFF. The CDR3 region has the DNA TGTGCCATCAGTCCGCTAGGTGGGGGCGTAGACACTGAAGCTTTCTTT.

This clonotype showed up many times. This chain uses TRBV5-1 with TRBJ1-1, with 7 bases lining up with TRBD1. Germline values: CDR1 SGHRS, CDR2 YFSETQ. This CDR3 region has 15 residues. Germline trimming cut 3 bases from V and 1 base from J; bases unmatched to any gene: 6. Written as DNA, the CDR3 is TGCGCCAGCAGCTCGATAACAGGGGCGAACACTGAAGCTTTCTTT. Its protein is CASSSITGANTEAFF.

This clonotype was recorded at least ten times. The gene calls are TRBV7-9 and TRBJ1-2; weak D call: TRBD1 (6 bases). The CDR3 has 13 residues. Germline CDR1 is SEHNR and CDR2 is FQNEAQ (reference sequence). Trimming cost V 5 bases and J 7 bases, with 14 bases left between them. The CDR3, as DNA: TGTGCCAGCAGCGACGCAGGGGCTACTGGCTACACCTTC. Protein: CASSDAGATGYTF.